These 25 T cell receptor beta chains were sequenced from one sample in a study of neurological immune-mediated disorders. TCRdb reprocessed the 5' RACE reads with MiXCR, giving one entry per CDR3 protein. In the table there are about 45,000 distinct CDR3 sequences, roughly 13% of which are singletons. Time point denoted: longitudinal time-point 3. Input material: PBMCs. The receptors shown here come from a man under 40 in good health.

To note about this clonotype: Possible read error: a much larger clone is one base away. The chain uses TRBV10-3 and TRBJ2-7; D call uncertain. Per the germline V gene, CDR1 is ENHRY and CDR2 is SYGVKD. The CDR3 has 12 amino acids. CDR3 in amino acids: CATSGGGDEQYF. CDR3 DNA sequence: TGTGCCACCAGTGGCGGCGGCGACGAGCAGTACTTC.

This clonotype was counted many times. The rearrangement joins TRBV6-1 to TRBJ1-6; D not certain. Trimming pared 2 bases from V and 10 bases from J, leaving 15 bases between. The CDR3 runs 15 residues. Germline assignment: CDR1 MNHNS and CDR2 SASEGT. The CDR3: CASSEYKGGGSPLHF. DNA for the CDR3: TGTGCCAGCAGTGAATACAAGGGAGGAGGATCACCCCTCCACTTT.

This clonotype has at least ten counts. This chain joins TRBV29-1 and TRBJ2-1; 13 bases are shared with TRBD2. Germline assignment: CDR1 SQVTM and CDR2 ANQGSEA. CDR3 length equals 15 residues. V shed 6 bases and J 9 bases; nucleotides not matched to a gene: 11. The CDR3 DNA reads as TGCAGCGTGGGGGACCACGGACTAGCGGGAGCTGAGCAGTTCTTC. Protein sequence: CSVGDHGLAGAEQFF.

To note about this clonotype: At one end, the junction sequence differs from germline, possibly due to a read error. This chain uses TRBV6-2 or TRBV6-3 with TRBJ2-5; D not resolved. This CDR3 comprises 13 residues. In germline, CDR1 is MNHEY, CDR2 SVGEGT. As DNA, the CDR3 is TGTGCCAACAGTTTCTCCTCGGAAGAGACACAGTACTTC. Translation gives CANSFSSEETQYF.

The table lists this clonotype with many counts. The rearrangement joins TRBV5-1 to TRBJ2-3; D unresolved. Germline V gene data show CDR1 as SGHRS and CDR2 as YFSETQ. V lost 0 bases to trimming and J lost 1 base, with 6 bases between them. This CDR3 is built from 14 residues. CDR3 sequence: CASSLDGRTDTQYF. The CDR3 DNA reads TGCGCCAGCAGCTTGGACGGGCGCACAGATACGCAGTATTTT.

This clonotype was recorded at least ten times. CDR3 amino acids: CASSQVEVETQYF. CDR3 nucleotide sequence: TGCGCCAGCAGCCAAGTGGAGGTCGAGACCCAGTACTTC. This chain connects TRBV4-1 to TRBJ2-5; D may be TRBD2 (5 bases). The CDR3 contains 13 residues. Germline V gene lookup returns CDR1 MGHRA and CDR2 YSYEKL. The V gene lost 1 base and the J gene lost 5 bases, with 8 bases spanning the gap.

This clonotype was recorded many times. The V and J genes are TRBV4-1 and TRBJ2-2; D gene uncertain. The germline CDR1 and CDR2 sequences are MGHRA and YSYEKL. The CDR3 extends over 12 amino acids. V was clipped by 3 bases and J by 6 bases, with 5 bases between them. CDR3 amino acids: CASSHTPGELFF. The CDR3 DNA reads as TGCGCCAGCAGCCATACGCCCGGGGAGCTGTTTTTT.

This clonotype was seen at least ten times. V gene TRBV7-2 combines with J gene TRBJ2-1; 10 nucleotides line up with TRBD2. This CDR3 is 16 amino acids long. Germline V gene sequence: CDR1 SGHTA, CDR2 FQGNSA. V shed 3 bases, J shed 6 bases, and the junction held 8 bases outside the gene matches. This CDR3 reads CASSLMTGLASNEQFF. The CDR3 DNA follows: TGTGCCAGCAGCTTGATGACGGGACTAGCGTCCAATGAGCAGTTCTTC.

The chain combines TRBV7-9 with TRBJ2-5, with 7 bases matching TRBD2. Looked up from germline, CDR1 is SEHNR and CDR2 is FQNEAQ (reference sequence). There are 16 residues in the CDR3. With V trimmed by 0 bases and J by 5 bases, 9 bases remained unmatched. Written as DNA, the CDR3 is TGTGCCAGCAGCTTAGCCCCCGGGCTAGCGGTGGAGACCCAGTACTTC. Translated: CASSLAPGLAVETQYF.

This clonotype has at least ten counts. V gene TRBV10-2 combines with J gene TRBJ2-7, with 8 bases aligning to TRBD1. V was clipped by 5 bases and J by 4 bases; unmatched bases: 10. The CDR3 is 15 amino acids. The V gene's germline CDR1 is WSHSY and CDR2 SAAADI. The chain's CDR3 is CASSPKTGARYEQYF. The CDR3 DNA sequence: TGCGCCAGCAGTCCCAAGACAGGGGCTCGGTACGAGCAGTACTTC.

The chain is built from TRBV19 and TRBJ1-4; 9 bases align to TRBD1. CDR1 and CDR2 from the germline V gene are LNHDA and SQIVND (reference sequence). With V trimmed by 9 bases and J by 8 bases, 10 bases remained unmatched. The CDR3 has 14 residues. For the CDR3, the DNA is TGTGCCAGCCGAGGACAGGGGAGTCACGAAAAACTGTTTTTT. Translated: CASRGQGSHEKLFF.

This clonotype was recorded many times. DNA of the CDR3: TGCAGTGCTATACCCGCGGGACCCAAGGGCCGTCACGAGCAGTACTTC. Protein sequence: CSAIPAGPKGRHEQYF. The V gene is TRBV20-1, the J gene TRBJ2-7, with D possibly matching TRBD2 (6 bases). The CDR3 contains 16 residues. V was trimmed by 4 bases and J by 5 bases, leaving 24 bases between them. From germline, CDR1 is DFQATT and CDR2 SNEGSKA (reference sequence).

In its sample, this clonotype was seen many times. This chain connects TRBV6-6 to TRBJ2-2; tentative D call: TRBD2 (6 bases). The CDR3 has 13 residues. Germline values: CDR1 MNHNY, CDR2 SVGAGI (reference sequence). V shed 6 bases and J shed 7 bases, with 12 bases lying between them. This CDR3 reads CASSLAGGGELFF. The CDR3 DNA reads TGTGCCAGCAGCCTCGCCGGGGGCGGGGAGCTGTTTTTT.

There are many counts of this clonotype. The rearrangement uses TRBV7-2 and TRBJ2-7, with 7 bases fitting TRBD1. The germline gives CDR1 SGHTA, CDR2 FQGNSA. V trimming: 5 bases; J trimming: 3 bases; junction bases outside the gene matches: 7. CDR3 length equals 14 residues. The CDR3 loop reads CASSPQTGNYEQYF. In nucleotides, the CDR3 is TGTGCCAGCAGCCCCCAGACAGGGAACTACGAGCAGTACTTC.

This clonotype came up many times. The chain is built from TRBV28 and TRBJ2-1; possible D gene TRBD1, 6 bases. Germline assignment: CDR1 MDHEN and CDR2 SYDVKM. The ends were cut back, 3 bases at V and 4 bases at J, with 10 bases in the middle. The CDR3 extends over 14 amino acids. In DNA, the CDR3 is TGTGCCAGCAGTTTCAGGGGCCCTTACAATGAGCAGTTCTTC. Translation: CASSFRGPYNEQFF.

This clonotype was seen a handful of times. V is TRBV18 and J is TRBJ2-1, with TRBD2 matching over 8 bases. CDR1 is KGHSH, CDR2 LQKENI, per germline. The J segment lost 2 bases and the V segment lost 3 bases, leaving 6 bases of the junction unmatched. This CDR3 has 16 amino acids. The CDR3 region is CASSPLSGNTYNEQFF. In DNA, the CDR3 is TGTGCCAGCTCACCTCTTAGCGGGAACACCTACAATGAGCAGTTCTTC.

The chain joins TRBV5-1 to TRBJ1-5; D gene uncertain. Germline CDR1 reads SGHRS; CDR2 reads YFSETQ. The CDR3 has 14 amino acids. Trimming shortened V by 0 bases and J by 3 bases, and 7 bases separated the two germline ends. The CDR3 nucleotides read TGCGCCAGCAGCTTGGACGGAAACAATCAGCCCCAGCATTTT. Its translation is CASSLDGNNQPQHF.

The chain is built from TRBV5-5 and TRBJ1-2, with TRBD1 matching 9 bases. The germline gives CDR1 SGHKS, CDR2 YYEKEE (reference sequence). V gave up 4 bases and J gave up 0 bases; unmatched junction bases: 10. This CDR3 has 17 amino acids. CDR3 DNA sequence: TGTGCCAGCAGCCGTTTGAGCGGGACAGGGACTAACTATGGCTACACCTTC. Protein sequence: CASSRLSGTGTNYGYTF.

Ten or more counts support this clonotype. J is TRBJ2-2 and V is TRBV10-3; D not resolved. The germline V and J ends were trimmed by 0 bases and 8 bases, with 7 bases remaining between them. The CDR3 length is 13 residues. CDR1 and CDR2 (germline): ENHRY, SYGVKD. The CDR3 coding sequence is TGTGCCATCAGTGAGTCGCAGAGAGGGGAGCTGTTTTTT. Encoded protein: CAISESQRGELFF.

This clonotype has at least ten counts. The J gene is TRBJ2-3, the V gene TRBV12-3 or TRBV12-4; 10 bases agree with TRBD2. The length of the CDR3 is 14 residues. V was pared by 6 bases and J by 6 bases, with 6 bases of the junction left unmatched. The CDR3 DNA is TGTGCCAGCAGGCTAGCGGGAGTTACCGATACGCAGTATTTT. Its protein product is CASRLAGVTDTQYF.

This clonotype was detected many times. The chain combines TRBV20-1 with TRBJ2-7, with TRBD2 as a possible D gene (6 bases). V lost 5 bases, J lost 3 bases, and 11 bases lay in between. Germline assignment: CDR1 DFQATT and CDR2 SNEGSKA (reference sequence). This CDR3 region has 12 residues. CDR3 in DNA: TGCAGTGCTTCCGGGACTGGCTACGAGCAGTACTTC. It translates to CSASGTGYEQYF.

This clonotype has a count of ten or more. CDR3 region: CASSRREGGELFF. The CDR3 DNA sequence: TGTGCCAGCAGCCGCAGGGAGGGCGGGGAGCTGTTTTTT. The rearrangement joins TRBV7-9 to TRBJ2-2; 7 bases line up with TRBD2. Germline V gives CDR1 SEHNR, CDR2 FQNEAQ (reference sequence). The V gene end was trimmed by 5 bases and the J gene end by 7 bases; junction bases not matched to a gene: 4. CDR3 size: 13 residues.

This clonotype has ten or more counts. The chain recombines TRBV29-1 with TRBJ2-1; 7 nucleotides match TRBD1. The V segment lost 7 bases and the J segment 10 bases; nucleotides outside the gene matches: 4. The CDR3 contains 10 residues. Germline V CDR1 and CDR2: SQVTM, ANQGSEA. The CDR3, as DNA: TGCAGCGCTCTGACAGGGGAGCAGTTCTTC. Its protein product is CSALTGEQFF.

This clonotype occurred many times. The chain links TRBV28 to TRBJ1-4, with D possibly matching TRBD1 (6 bases). Trimming stripped 7 bases from V and 5 bases from J, with 14 bases between. The germline V gene encodes CDR1 MDHEN and CDR2 SYDVKM. CDR3 length equals 14 residues. The CDR3 spells CASTSGGGNEKLFF. The CDR3 DNA is TGTGCCAGCACCTCGGGAGGGGGAAATGAAAAACTGTTTTTT.

This clonotype showed up many times. This chain connects TRBV20-1 to TRBJ2-7; the match to TRBD2 covers 12 bases. Germline CDR1 reads DFQATT; CDR2 reads SNEGSKA (reference sequence). Trimming removed 0 bases from V and 5 bases from J; junction bases left unmatched: 8. CDR3 length: 16 amino acids. The CDR3 sequence: CSARDLAGGPYNEQYF. The CDR3 nucleotides are TGCAGTGCTAGAGACCTAGCGGGAGGGCCCTATAACGAGCAGTACTTC.